The 25 T cell receptor beta chains presented below share a single source sample, sequenced in a study of T cell repertoires in cytomegalovirus infection. Antigen specificity for these receptors is unknown. TCRdb re-analysed the reads in MiXCR, keeping a single row per CDR3 protein. Of 80,000 or so distinct CDR3 sequences in the sample, 35% to 50% are singletons; the top ten hold 85% to 95%. The sequencing here drew on CD8+ T cells from cultured PBMCs, taken from culture after CMV antigen stimulation. Receptor source: a human donor in good health (CMV status not recorded). Some clones in this sample may be carry-over from other donors' samples.

V is TRBV7-9 and J is TRBJ1-1; the D gene is possibly TRBD1 (5 bases). Germline V CDR1 and CDR2: SEHNR, FQNEAQ (reference sequence). Trimming took off 5 bases at V and 1 base at J, with 14 bases between the two ends. The CDR3 contains 15 residues. The CDR3 bases are TGTGCCAGCAGCCCAGCCCAAGACAGGAACACTGAAGCTTTCTTT. Translating it yields CASSPAQDRNTEAFF.

This clonotype was observed many times. The chain carries TRBV6-1 and TRBJ2-3; D might be TRBD2 (6 bases). Trimming removed 2 bases at V and 4 bases at J, with 16 bases between. Germline CDR1 reads MNHNS; CDR2 reads SASEGT. The CDR3 has 16 amino acids. The chain's CDR3 is CASSEHDVGGPDTQYF. The CDR3 nucleotides read TGTGCCAGCAGTGAACACGACGTCGGGGGACCAGATACGCAGTATTTT.

The chain uses TRBV10-3 and TRBJ2-4, with D possibly TRBD2 on 5 matching bases. The length of the CDR3 is 15 residues. Germline-derived CDR1 and CDR2 are ENHRY and SYGVKD. Trimming took 1 base from V and 2 from J, leaving 9 bases between them. This CDR3 is CAISEFGVPKNIQYF. In DNA, the CDR3 is TGTGCCATCAGTGAGTTCGGGGTCCCCAAAAACATTCAGTACTTC.

V gene TRBV7-2 combines with J gene TRBJ1-1; the D gene is possibly TRBD1 (6 bases). The CDR3 extends over 14 amino acids. The V gene lost 5 bases and the J gene lost 5 bases, with 15 bases spanning the gap. The germline gives CDR1 SGHTA, CDR2 FQGNSA. Here the CDR3 DNA reads TGTGCCAGCAGCCCAGGCGGGGGCTGGACTGAAGCTTTCTTT. Protein sequence: CASSPGGGWTEAFF.

This chain joins TRBV7-8 and TRBJ1-1; D is unresolved. The V end lost 5 bases, the J end lost 6 bases, and 13 bases lay between the germline ends. Germline assignment: CDR1 SGHVS and CDR2 FQNEAQ. This CDR3 region has 13 residues. The CDR3 loop reads CASSPKRTAEAFF. DNA of the CDR3: TGTGCCAGCAGCCCGAAACGGACGGCTGAAGCTTTCTTT.

This rearrangement joins TRBV7-4 to TRBJ1-1; 9 bases are shared with TRBD1. V gave up 0 bases and J gave up 4 bases; unmatched junction bases: 9. Germline V gene sequence: CDR1 SGHVT, CDR2 SQSDAQ. The CDR3 is 17 residues long. The CDR3 loop reads CASSLARTGEGSTEAFF. Here the CDR3 DNA reads TGTGCCAGCAGCTTAGCCCGGACAGGGGAAGGTAGCACTGAAGCTTTCTTT.

This clonotype appeared a few times. The chain couples TRBV6-5 to TRBJ2-5; TRBD2 is a possible D gene (5 bases). Per the germline V gene, CDR1 is MNHEY and CDR2 is SVGAGI. V gave up 2 bases and J gave up 6 bases, with 10 bases separating them. This CDR3 comprises 13 residues. CDR3 nucleotide sequence: TGTGCCAGCAGTTACAGGGAGATGCAGACCCAGTACTTC. Its translation: CASSYREMQTQYF.

The V gene is TRBV27, the J gene TRBJ2-3; D is unresolved. Germline CDR1 and CDR2: MNHEY and SMNVEV (reference sequence). This CDR3 has 14 residues. V lost 4 bases, J lost 6 bases, and 14 bases lay in between. The CDR3 loop is CASSSAETTDTQYF. CDR3 coding DNA: TGTGCCAGCAGTTCGGCGGAGACGACGGATACGCAGTATTTT.

This clonotype occurred a few times. This chain uses TRBV7-9 with TRBJ2-6; tentatively, D is TRBD1 (6 bases). This CDR3 region has 19 residues. V was clipped by 4 bases and J by 0 bases, with 19 bases between them. Looked up from germline, CDR1 is SEHNR and CDR2 is FQNEAQ (reference sequence). The CDR3: CASSSSRDTWPSGANVLTF. The CDR3, as DNA: TGTGCCAGCAGCTCCAGCCGGGACACCTGGCCCTCTGGGGCCAACGTCCTGACTTTC.

V gene TRBV12-3 or TRBV12-4 combines with J gene TRBJ2-7; D perhaps matches TRBD1 (6 bases). Trimming took 1 base from V and 3 from J, leaving 13 bases between them. The CDR3 is 15 amino acids. CDR3 protein: CASSLGRGSFYEQYF. CDR3 DNA: TGTGCCAGCAGTTTAGGAAGGGGGTCCTTCTACGAGCAGTACTTC.

This sequence joins TRBV7-9 and TRBJ2-5; D gene uncertain. This CDR3 is built from 16 residues. Germline V gives CDR1 SEHNR, CDR2 FQNEAQ (reference sequence). V lost 2 bases and J 1 base, leaving 14 bases between the germline ends. DNA for the CDR3: TGTGCCAGCAGCTTAATACAGAACTTCTTCCAAGAGACCCAGTACTTC. This sequence encodes CASSLIQNFFQETQYF.

The chain has TRBV6-1 and TRBJ2-7, with 9 bases that match TRBD1. The CDR3 loop spans 17 amino acids. After removal of 4 bases from V and 5 bases from J, the junction contained 15 bases not matched to a gene. Germline V CDR1 and CDR2: MNHNS, SASEGT. CDR3 in amino acids: CASSVPPGQGRFNEQYF. CDR3 sequence (DNA): TGTGCCAGCAGTGTGCCTCCGGGACAGGGTAGGTTCAACGAGCAGTACTTC.

This clonotype turned up a few times. This chain joins TRBV5-6 and TRBJ2-1, with TRBD2 matching over 9 bases. The germline gives CDR1 SGHDT, CDR2 YYEEEE. This CDR3 is 16 amino acids long. The V segment lost 0 bases and the J segment 4 bases; nucleotides outside the gene matches: 5. DNA for the CDR3: TGTGCCAGCAGCTTGGCCGCGGGGGGGCCTTACAATGAGCAGTTCTTC. Its protein product is CASSLAAGGPYNEQFF.

This clonotype was observed a handful of times. The rearrangement links TRBV12-3 or TRBV12-4 to TRBJ1-1; tentatively, D is TRBD1 (6 bases). Deletions cut 3 bases from V and 6 bases from J, with 17 bases between. This CDR3 is built from 15 residues. The CDR3 nucleotides are TGTGCCAGCAGTTTTCTACAGGGTAGGAGGCCTGAAGCTTTCTTT. Translation gives CASSFLQGRRPEAFF.

The chain links TRBV6-5 to TRBJ1-2; 7 bases map to TRBD1. Germline lookup yields CDR1 MNHEY and CDR2 SVGAGI. This CDR3 has 18 residues. V trimming: 6 bases; J trimming: 0 bases; junction bases outside the gene matches: 16. Written as DNA, the CDR3 is TGTGCCAGCAGAGGACGTGATCCGGGACAGATAGCTAACTATGGCTACACCTTC. Amino acids: CASRGRDPGQIANYGYTF.

This clonotype has only a few counts. The chain has TRBV4-1 and TRBJ1-1, with TRBD1 as a possible D gene (5 bases). There are 14 residues in the CDR3. Germline values: CDR1 MGHRA, CDR2 YSYEKL. V was cut by 0 bases and J by 6 bases, with 11 bases left in between. Here the CDR3 reads CASSQDRGTPEAFF. The DNA of the CDR3 is TGCGCCAGCAGCCAAGATCGGGGGACGCCTGAAGCTTTCTTT.

V gene TRBV7-6 combines with J gene TRBJ2-5, with D perhaps TRBD2 (5 bases). The CDR3 spans 15 residues. CDR1 and CDR2 from the germline V gene are SGHVS and FNYEAQ. The ends were cut back, 5 bases at V and 3 bases at J, with 16 bases in the middle. Written as DNA, the CDR3 is TGTGCCAGCAGCCCGCCCCCAAGAGCGGAAGAGACCCAGTACTTC. Translation: CASSPPPRAEETQYF.

This clonotype appeared a few times. This chain joins TRBV7-2 and TRBJ1-5, with TRBD1 identical over 10 bases. The CDR3 contains 15 residues. The junction had 7 bases not matched to a gene; V was cut back by 6 bases and J by 5 bases. Germline V lookup: CDR1 SGHTA, CDR2 FQGNSA. The CDR3 sequence: CASSSTGGRDQPQHF. CDR3 DNA: TGTGCCAGCAGTTCGACAGGGGGCAGAGATCAGCCCCAGCATTTT. The entire variable domain, with the rest obtained from reference TRBV7-2 and TRBJ1-5, is as follows: GAGVSQSPSNKVTEKGKDVELRCDPISGHTALYWYRQSLGQGLEFLIYFQGNSAPDKSGLPSDRFSAERTGGSVSTLTIQRTQQEDSAVYLCASSSTGGRDQPQHFGDGTRLSIL.

This chain connects TRBV5-3 to TRBJ2-5; possibly TRBD2 for D (5 bases). TRBV5-3 is an ORF for which the function is uncertain. This CDR3 has 17 residues. V was shortened by 8 bases and J by 1 base, with 24 bases between the two germline ends. CDR3 coding DNA: TGTGCCAGCACCCTAGGACGGGATTGGGCCGGCCAAGAGACCCAGTACTTC. Translating it yields CASTLGRDWAGQETQYF.

The gene calls are TRBV7-2 and TRBJ1-1; TRBD1 is a possible D gene (5 bases). CDR1 SGHTA and CDR2 FQGNSA come from the germline V gene. The CDR3 has 15 amino acids. Trimming took off 1 base at V and 6 bases at J, with 15 bases between the two ends. Here the CDR3 reads CASSLDVGGGSEAFF. CDR3 sequence (DNA): TGTGCCAGCAGCTTAGATGTGGGGGGGGGGTCTGAAGCTTTCTTT.

This chain uses TRBV6-2 or TRBV6-3 with TRBJ1-1; tentative D call: TRBD1 (5 bases). The V end lost 2 bases, the J end lost 1 base, and 14 bases lay between the germline ends. The CDR3 is 16 amino acids. Germline V gene lookup returns CDR1 MNHEY and CDR2 SVGEGT. This CDR3 is CASSYPKDTGNTEAFF. CDR3 DNA sequence: TGTGCCAGCAGTTACCCGAAAGATACAGGGAACACTGAAGCTTTCTTT.

In its sample, this clonotype was seen a few times. The chain employs TRBV27 and TRBJ1-6, with 8 bases identical to TRBD1. This CDR3 region has 17 residues. From germline, CDR1 is MNHEY and CDR2 SMNVEV (reference sequence). Losses at the gene ends were 2 bases for V and 6 bases for J; bases not matched to a gene: 9. This CDR3 reads CASSLETGTGLNSPLHF. The CDR3 DNA reads TGTGCCAGCAGTTTAGAGACCGGGACAGGACTTAATTCACCCCTCCACTTT.

This clonotype occurred a few times. The rearrangement links TRBV15 to TRBJ1-2; D is undetermined. With 1 base removed from V and 2 bases from J, the gap between germline ends came to 8 bases. CDR1 and CDR2 (germline): LNHNV, YYDKDF (reference sequence). The length of the CDR3 is 14 residues. The CDR3 sequence is CATSRVHTNYGYTF. The CDR3 bases are TGTGCCACCAGCAGAGTACACACGAACTATGGCTACACCTTC.

This sequence joins TRBV4-1 and TRBJ2-7, with 9 bases fitting TRBD2. V lost 1 base, J lost 4 bases, and 8 bases stayed unmatched. Germline V gene sequence: CDR1 MGHRA, CDR2 YSYEKL. The CDR3 is made up of 16 amino acids. The CDR3 region is CASSQGGGGGAYEQYF. The CDR3, as DNA: TGCGCCAGCAGCCAAGGCGGTGGCGGGGGGGCTTACGAGCAGTACTTC.

This clonotype has only a few counts. This chain links TRBV7-6 with TRBJ2-7; TRBD2 agrees at 12 bases. There are 14 residues in the CDR3. Germline loops: CDR1 SGHVS, CDR2 FNYEAQ. Trimming at V came to 4 bases and at J to 2 bases, leaving 0 bases not matched to a gene. Here the CDR3 reads CASSWTSGAYEQYF. DNA for the CDR3: TGTGCCAGCAGCTGGACTAGCGGGGCCTACGAGCAGTACTTC.